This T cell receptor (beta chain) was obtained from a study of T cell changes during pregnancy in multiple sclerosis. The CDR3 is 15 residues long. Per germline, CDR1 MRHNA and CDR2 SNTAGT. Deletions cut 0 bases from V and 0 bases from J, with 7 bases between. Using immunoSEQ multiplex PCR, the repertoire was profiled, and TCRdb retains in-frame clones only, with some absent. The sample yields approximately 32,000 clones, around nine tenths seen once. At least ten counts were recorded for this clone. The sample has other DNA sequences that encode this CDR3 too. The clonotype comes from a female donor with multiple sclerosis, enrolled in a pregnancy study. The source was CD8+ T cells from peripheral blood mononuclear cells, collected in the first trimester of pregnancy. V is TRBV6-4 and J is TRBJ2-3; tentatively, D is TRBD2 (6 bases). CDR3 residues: CASSDSAGSTDTQYF. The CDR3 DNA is TGTGCCAGCAGTGACTCGGCGGGAAGCACAGATACGCAGTATTTT.